A single sample is the source of the 8 T cell receptor beta chains below, sequenced in a study of shared clonotypes between healthy human individuals. Sequencing used immunoSEQ multiplex PCR; TCRdb keeps in-frame clones, though not all of them. The sample lists roughly 2.5 million clones, 90% to 95% occurring once. The sample taken for sequencing was naive CD4+ T cells sorted from blood. The subset denotes: CD45RA+ positively selected. These receptors came from a man younger than 30 in good health.

Here the CDR3 DNA reads TGTGCCAGCAGCCTAAGCGGGAGCTGGGAGACCCAGTACTTC. Translated: CASSLSGSWETQYF. The V and J genes are TRBV5-4 and TRBJ2-5; TRBD2 aligns across 8 bases. CDR3 length: 14 amino acids. V was pared by 4 bases and J by 5 bases, with 7 bases of the junction left unmatched. Germline assignment: CDR1 SGHNT and CDR2 YYREEE (reference sequence).

V gene TRBV15 combines with J gene TRBJ2-7; 10 nucleotides agree with TRBD1. This CDR3 region has 18 residues. V lost 0 bases to trimming and J lost 4 bases; unmatched junction nucleotides: 12. CDR1 and CDR2 from the germline V gene are LNHNV and YYDKDF (reference sequence). CDR3 coding DNA: TGTGCCACCAGCAGAGATCCGCCCCGGACAGGGGGGACTTACGAGCAGTACTTC. Encoded protein: CATSRDPPRTGGTYEQYF.

The rearrangement joins TRBV18 to TRBJ2-1, with 9 bases lining up with TRBD2. CDR3 length equals 16 residues. The ends lost 6 bases at V and 7 bases at J; junction bases unmatched: 13. Germline CDR1 is KGHSH and CDR2 is LQKENI. The CDR3 coding sequence is TGTGCCAGCTCCCCATCGGGACTAGCTGACTCTAATGAGCAGTTCTTC. Translation gives CASSPSGLADSNEQFF.

On this clone: Additional DNA sequences in this sample encode the identical CDR3. The V call is TRBV18, the J call TRBJ2-5; TRBD1 might be the D (6 bases). Trimming removed 3 bases at V and 4 bases at J, with 12 bases between. The CDR3 totals 14 residues. Looked up from germline, CDR1 is KGHSH and CDR2 is LQKENI. Written as DNA, the CDR3 is TGTGCCAGCTCACCCCAACAGGGAACAGAGACCCAGTACTTC. Its translation: CASSPQQGTETQYF.

The CDR3 coding sequence is TGTGCCAGTAGTCCCGTTGGGGAATCCGAGCAGTACTTC. This sequence encodes CASSPVGESEQYF. The chain uses TRBV19 and TRBJ2-7; no definite D call. The CDR3 extends over 13 amino acids. The V end was cut by 5 bases, the J end by 6 bases, with 14 bases between. Germline CDR1 is LNHDA and CDR2 is SQIVND (reference sequence).

As to this clone: The sample has other DNA sequences that encode this CDR3 too. The V and J genes are TRBV2 and TRBJ2-7; D unclear. Germline values: CDR1 SNHLY, CDR2 FYNNEI. V lost 6 bases, J lost 2 bases, and 5 bases lay in between. There are 11 residues in the CDR3. Written as DNA, the CDR3 is TGTGCCAGCAGAACTACCTACGAGCAGTACTTC. This codes for CASRTTYEQYF.

V is TRBV6-1 and J is TRBJ1-3, with TRBD1 matching 7 bases. The V and J ends lost 10 bases and 2 bases, in that order; junction bases with no gene match: 11. Germline V gives CDR1 MNHNS, CDR2 SASEGT. The CDR3 spans 15 residues. CDR3 nucleotides: TGTGCCACCAAAGGGGGCTCGGGTGCTGGAAACACCATATATTTT. Encoded protein: CATKGGSGAGNTIYF.

V usage is TRBV28 and J usage is TRBJ2-7; TRBD2 might be the D (5 bases). The ends were cut back, 6 bases at V and 7 bases at J, with 16 bases in the middle. CDR1 and CDR2 (germline): MDHEN, SYDVKM. CDR3 size: 13 residues. CDR3 nucleotides: TGTGCCAGCAGACCCAGGAGGCCTTGGGAGCAGTACTTC. Translating gives CASRPRRPWEQYF.